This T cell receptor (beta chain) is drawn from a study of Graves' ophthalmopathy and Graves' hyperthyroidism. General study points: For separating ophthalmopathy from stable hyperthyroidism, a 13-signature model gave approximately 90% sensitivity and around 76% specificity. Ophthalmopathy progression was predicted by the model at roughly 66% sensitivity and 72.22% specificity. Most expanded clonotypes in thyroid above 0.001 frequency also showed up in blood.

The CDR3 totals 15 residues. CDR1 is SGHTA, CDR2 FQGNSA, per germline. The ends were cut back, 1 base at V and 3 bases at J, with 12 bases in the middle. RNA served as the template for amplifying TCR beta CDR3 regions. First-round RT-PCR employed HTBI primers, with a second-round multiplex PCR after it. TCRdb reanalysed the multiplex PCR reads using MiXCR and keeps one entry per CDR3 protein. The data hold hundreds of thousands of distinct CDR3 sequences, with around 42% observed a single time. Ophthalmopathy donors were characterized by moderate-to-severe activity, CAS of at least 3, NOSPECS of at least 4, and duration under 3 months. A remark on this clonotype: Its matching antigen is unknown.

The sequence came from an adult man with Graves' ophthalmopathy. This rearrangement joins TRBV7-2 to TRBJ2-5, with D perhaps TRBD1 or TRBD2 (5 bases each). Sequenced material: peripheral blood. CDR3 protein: CASSLVGGSKETQYF. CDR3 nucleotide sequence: TGTGCCAGCAGCTTAGTTGGGGGTTCCAAAGAGACCCAGTACTTC.